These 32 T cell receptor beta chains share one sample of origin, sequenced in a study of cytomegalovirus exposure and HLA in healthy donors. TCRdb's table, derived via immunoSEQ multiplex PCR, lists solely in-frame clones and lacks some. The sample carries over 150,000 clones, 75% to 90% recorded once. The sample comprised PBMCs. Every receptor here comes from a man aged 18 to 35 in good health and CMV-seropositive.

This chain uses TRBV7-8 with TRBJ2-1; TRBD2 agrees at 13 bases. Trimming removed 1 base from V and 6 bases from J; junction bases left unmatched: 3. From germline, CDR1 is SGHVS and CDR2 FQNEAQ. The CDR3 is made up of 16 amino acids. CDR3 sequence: CASSLGGLAGPNEQFF. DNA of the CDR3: TGTGCCAGCAGCTTAGGGGGACTAGCGGGACCCAATGAGCAGTTCTTC.

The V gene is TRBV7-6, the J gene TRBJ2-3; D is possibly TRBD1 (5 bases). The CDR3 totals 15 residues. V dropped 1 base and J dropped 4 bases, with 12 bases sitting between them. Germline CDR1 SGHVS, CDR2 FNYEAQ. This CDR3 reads CASSLDQGSPDTQYF. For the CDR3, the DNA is TGTGCCAGCAGCTTAGACCAGGGATCCCCAGATACGCAGTATTTT. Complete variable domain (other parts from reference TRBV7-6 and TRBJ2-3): GAGVSQSPRYKVTKRGQDVALRCDPISGHVSLYWYRQALGQGPEFLTYFNYEAQQDKSGLPNDRFSAERPEGSISTLTIQRTEQRDSAMYRCASSLDQGSPDTQYFGPGTRLTVL.

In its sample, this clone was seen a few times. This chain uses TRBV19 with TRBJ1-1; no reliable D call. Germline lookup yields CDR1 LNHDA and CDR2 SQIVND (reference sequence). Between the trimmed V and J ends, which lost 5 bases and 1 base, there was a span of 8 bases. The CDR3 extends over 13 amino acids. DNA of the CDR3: TGTGCCAGTAGTTTCGAGGGGAACACTGAAGCTTTCTTT. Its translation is CASSFEGNTEAFF. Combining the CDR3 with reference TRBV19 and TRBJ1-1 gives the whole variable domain DGGITQSPKYLFRKEGQNVTLSCEQNLNHDAMYWYRQDPGQGLRLIYYSQIVNDFQKGDIAEGYSVSREKKESFPLTVTSAQKNPTAFYLCASSFEGNTEAFFGQGTRLTVV.

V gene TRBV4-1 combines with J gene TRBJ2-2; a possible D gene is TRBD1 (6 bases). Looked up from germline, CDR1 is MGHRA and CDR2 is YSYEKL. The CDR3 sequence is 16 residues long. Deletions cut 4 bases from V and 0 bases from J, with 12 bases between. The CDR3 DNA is TGCGCCAGCAGCCGGACCGACAGGTCGAACACCGGGGAGCTGTTTTTT. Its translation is CASSRTDRSNTGELFF.

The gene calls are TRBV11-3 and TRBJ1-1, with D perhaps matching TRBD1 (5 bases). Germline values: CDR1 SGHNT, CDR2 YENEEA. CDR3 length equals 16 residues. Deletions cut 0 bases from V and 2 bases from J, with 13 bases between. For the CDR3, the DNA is TGTGCCAGCAGCTTAGAGGGGAGGGGCCTCAACACTGAAGCTTTCTTT. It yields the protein CASSLEGRGLNTEAFF. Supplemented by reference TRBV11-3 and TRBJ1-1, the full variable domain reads EAGVVQSPRYKIIEKKQPVAFWCNPISGHNTLYWYLQNLGQGPELLIRYENEEAVDDSQLPKDRFSAERLKGVDSTLKIQPAELGDSAVYLCASSLEGRGLNTEAFFGQGTRLTVV.

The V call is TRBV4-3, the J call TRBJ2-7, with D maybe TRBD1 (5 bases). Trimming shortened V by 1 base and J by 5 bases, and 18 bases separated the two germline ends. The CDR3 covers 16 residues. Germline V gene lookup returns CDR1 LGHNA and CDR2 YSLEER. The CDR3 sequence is CASSQGQGKSTHEQYF. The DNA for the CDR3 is TGCGCCAGCAGCCAAGGGCAGGGTAAAAGTACCCACGAGCAGTACTTC.

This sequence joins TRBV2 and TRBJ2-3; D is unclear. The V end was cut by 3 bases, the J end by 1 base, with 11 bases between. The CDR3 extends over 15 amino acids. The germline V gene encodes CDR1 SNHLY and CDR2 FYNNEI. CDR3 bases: TGTGCCAGCAGTGATTACCCCAGTCGCACAGATACGCAGTATTTT. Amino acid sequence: CASSDYPSRTDTQYF.

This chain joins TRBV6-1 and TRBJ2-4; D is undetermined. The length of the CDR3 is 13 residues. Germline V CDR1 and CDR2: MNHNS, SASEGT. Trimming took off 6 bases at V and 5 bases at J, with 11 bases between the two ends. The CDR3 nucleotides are TGTGCCAGCAGGCGAGGCAGCGAAAACATTCAGTACTTC. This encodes CASRRGSENIQYF.

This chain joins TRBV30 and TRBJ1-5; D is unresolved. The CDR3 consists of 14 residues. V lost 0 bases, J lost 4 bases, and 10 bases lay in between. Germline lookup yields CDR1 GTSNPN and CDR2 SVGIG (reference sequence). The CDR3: CAWSVQMWNQPQHF. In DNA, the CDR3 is TGTGCCTGGAGTGTACAGATGTGGAATCAGCCCCAGCATTTT.

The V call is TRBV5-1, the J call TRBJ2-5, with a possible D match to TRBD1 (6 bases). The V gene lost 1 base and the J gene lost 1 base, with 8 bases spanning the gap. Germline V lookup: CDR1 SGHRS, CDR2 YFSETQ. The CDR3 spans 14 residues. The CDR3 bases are TGCGCCAGCAGCTTGCAGGGGCCCCAAGAGACCCAGTACTTC. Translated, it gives CASSLQGPQETQYF.

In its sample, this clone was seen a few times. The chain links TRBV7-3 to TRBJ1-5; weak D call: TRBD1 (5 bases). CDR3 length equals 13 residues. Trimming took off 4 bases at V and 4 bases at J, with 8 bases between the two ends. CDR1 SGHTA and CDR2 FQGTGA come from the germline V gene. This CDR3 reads CASSSRVNQPQHF. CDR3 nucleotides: TGTGCCAGCAGCTCCAGGGTAAATCAGCCCCAGCATTTT.

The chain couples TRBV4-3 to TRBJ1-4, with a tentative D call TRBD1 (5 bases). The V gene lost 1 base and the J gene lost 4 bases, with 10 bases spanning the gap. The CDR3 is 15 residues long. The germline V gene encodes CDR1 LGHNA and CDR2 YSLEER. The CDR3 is CASSQGGGYNEKLFF. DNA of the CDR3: TGCGCCAGCAGCCAAGGTGGGGGGTATAATGAAAAACTGTTTTTT.

CDR3 amino acids: CASGAGSTDTQYF. In DNA form, the CDR3 reads TGTGCTAGTGGAGCAGGGAGCACAGATACGCAGTATTTT. The chain is built from TRBV12-5 and TRBJ2-3; a possible D gene is TRBD1 (5 bases). This CDR3 is 13 amino acids long. The germline V and J ends were trimmed by 6 bases and 0 bases, with 7 bases remaining between them. The germline CDR1 and CDR2 sequences are LGHNT and FRNRAP.

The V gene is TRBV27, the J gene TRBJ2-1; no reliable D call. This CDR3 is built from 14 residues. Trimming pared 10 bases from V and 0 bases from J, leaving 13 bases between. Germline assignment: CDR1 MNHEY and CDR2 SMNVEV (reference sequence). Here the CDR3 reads CATRIVGSYNEQFF. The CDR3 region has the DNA TGTGCCACCAGGATAGTTGGCTCCTACAATGAGCAGTTCTTC.

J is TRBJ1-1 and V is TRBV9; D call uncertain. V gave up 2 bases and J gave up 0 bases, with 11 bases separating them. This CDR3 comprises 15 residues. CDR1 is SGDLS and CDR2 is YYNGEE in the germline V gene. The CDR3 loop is CASSVTPTLNTEAFF. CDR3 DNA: TGTGCCAGCAGCGTCACCCCTACCTTGAACACTGAAGCTTTCTTT.

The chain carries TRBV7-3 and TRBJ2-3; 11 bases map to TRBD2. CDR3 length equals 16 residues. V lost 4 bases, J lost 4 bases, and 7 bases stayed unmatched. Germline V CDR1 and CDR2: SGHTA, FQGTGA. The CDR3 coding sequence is TGTGCCAGCAGCTCCCATCTAGCGGGAGGAGCAGATACGCAGTATTTT. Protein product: CASSSHLAGGADTQYF.

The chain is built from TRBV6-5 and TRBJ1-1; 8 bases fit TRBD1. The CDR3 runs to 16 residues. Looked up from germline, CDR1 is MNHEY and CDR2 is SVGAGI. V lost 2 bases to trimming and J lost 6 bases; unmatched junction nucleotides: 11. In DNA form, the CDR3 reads TGTGCCAGCAGTTACGCTGCAGGGGGCGCGGTACCTGAAGCTTTCTTT. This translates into CASSYAAGGAVPEAFF.

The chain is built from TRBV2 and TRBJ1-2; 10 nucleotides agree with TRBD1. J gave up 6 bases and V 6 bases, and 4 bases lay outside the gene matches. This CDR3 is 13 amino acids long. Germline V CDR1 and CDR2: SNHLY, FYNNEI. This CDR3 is CASSPTGGNGYTF. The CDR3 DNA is TGTGCCAGCAGCCCGACAGGGGGCAATGGCTACACCTTC.

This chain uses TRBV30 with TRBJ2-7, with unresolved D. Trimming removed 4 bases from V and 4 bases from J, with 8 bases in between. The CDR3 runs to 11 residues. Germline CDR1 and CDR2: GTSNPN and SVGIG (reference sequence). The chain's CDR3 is CAWTRSYEQYF. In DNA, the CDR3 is TGTGCCTGGACTAGATCGTACGAGCAGTACTTC.

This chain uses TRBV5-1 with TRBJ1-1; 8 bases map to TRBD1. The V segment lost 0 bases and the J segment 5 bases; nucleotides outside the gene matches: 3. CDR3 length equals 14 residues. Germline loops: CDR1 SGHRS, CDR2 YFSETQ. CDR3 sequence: CASSLGQGLTEAFF. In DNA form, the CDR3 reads TGCGCCAGCAGCTTGGGACAGGGGCTTACTGAAGCTTTCTTT. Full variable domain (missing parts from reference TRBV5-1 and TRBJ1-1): KAGVTQTPRYLIKTRGQQVTLSCSPISGHRSVSWYQQTPGQGLQFLFEYFSETQRNKGNFPGRFSGRQFSNSRSEMNVSTLELGDSALYLCASSLGQGLTEAFFGQGTRLTVV.

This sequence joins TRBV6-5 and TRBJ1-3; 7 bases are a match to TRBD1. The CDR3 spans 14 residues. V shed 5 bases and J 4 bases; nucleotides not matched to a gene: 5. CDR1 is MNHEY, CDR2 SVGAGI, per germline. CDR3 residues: CASSPRTGGNTIYF. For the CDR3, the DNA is TGTGCCAGCAGTCCTCGGACAGGAGGAAACACCATATATTTT.

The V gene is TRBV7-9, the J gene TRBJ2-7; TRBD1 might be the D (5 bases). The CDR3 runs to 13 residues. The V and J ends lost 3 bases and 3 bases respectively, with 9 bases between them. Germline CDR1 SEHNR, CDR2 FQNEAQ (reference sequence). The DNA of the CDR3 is TGTGCCAGCAGCTTCGGACAAAACTACGAGCAGTACTTC. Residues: CASSFGQNYEQYF.

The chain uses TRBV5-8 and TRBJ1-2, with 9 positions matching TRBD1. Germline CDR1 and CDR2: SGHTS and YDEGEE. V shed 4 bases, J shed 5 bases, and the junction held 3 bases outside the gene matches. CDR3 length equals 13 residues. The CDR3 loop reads CASSRTGDYGYTF. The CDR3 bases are TGTGCCAGCAGCCGGACAGGGGATTATGGCTACACCTTC. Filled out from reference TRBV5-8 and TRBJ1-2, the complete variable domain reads EAGVTQSPTHLIKTRGQQATLRCSPISGHTSVYWYQQALGLGLQFLLWYDEGEERNRGNFPPRFSGRQFPNYSSELNVNALELEDSALYLCASSRTGDYGYTFGSGTRLTVV.

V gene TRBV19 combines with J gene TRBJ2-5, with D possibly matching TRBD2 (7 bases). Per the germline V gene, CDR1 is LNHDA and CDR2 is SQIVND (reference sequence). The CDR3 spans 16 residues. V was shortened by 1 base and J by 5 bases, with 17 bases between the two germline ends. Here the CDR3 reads CASSIGGGVLEETQYF. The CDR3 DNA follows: TGTGCCAGTAGTATAGGAGGGGGGGTCCTAGAGGAGACCCAGTACTTC.

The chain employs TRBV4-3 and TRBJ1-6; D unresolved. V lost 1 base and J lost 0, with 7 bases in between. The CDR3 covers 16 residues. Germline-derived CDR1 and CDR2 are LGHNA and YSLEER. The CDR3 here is CASSQGPSSYNSPLHF. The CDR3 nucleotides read TGCGCCAGCAGCCAAGGGCCCAGCTCCTATAATTCACCCCTCCACTTT.

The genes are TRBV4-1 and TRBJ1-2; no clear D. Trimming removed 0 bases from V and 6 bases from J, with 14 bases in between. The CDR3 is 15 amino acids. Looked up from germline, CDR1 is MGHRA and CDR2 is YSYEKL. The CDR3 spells CASSQERAGGDGYTF. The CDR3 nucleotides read TGCGCCAGCAGCCAAGAAAGGGCTGGCGGGGATGGCTACACCTTC.

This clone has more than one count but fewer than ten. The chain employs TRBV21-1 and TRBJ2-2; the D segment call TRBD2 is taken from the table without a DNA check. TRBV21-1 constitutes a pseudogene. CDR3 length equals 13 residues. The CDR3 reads CASSPGLAGELFF. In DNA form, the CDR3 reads TGTGCCAGCAGTCCAGGACTAGCCGGGGAGCTGTTTTTT.

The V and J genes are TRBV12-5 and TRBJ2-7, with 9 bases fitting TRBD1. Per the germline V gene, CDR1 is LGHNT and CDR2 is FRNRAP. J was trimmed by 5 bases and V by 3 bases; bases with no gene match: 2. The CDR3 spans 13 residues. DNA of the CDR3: TGTGCTAGTGGTTTTACAGGGGGCCACGAGCAGTACTTC. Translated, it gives CASGFTGGHEQYF.

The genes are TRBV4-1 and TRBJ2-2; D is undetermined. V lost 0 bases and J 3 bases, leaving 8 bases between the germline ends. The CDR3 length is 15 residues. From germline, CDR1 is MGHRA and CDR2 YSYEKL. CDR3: CASSQELMDTGELFF. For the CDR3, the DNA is TGCGCCAGCAGCCAAGAACTCATGGACACCGGGGAGCTGTTTTTT.

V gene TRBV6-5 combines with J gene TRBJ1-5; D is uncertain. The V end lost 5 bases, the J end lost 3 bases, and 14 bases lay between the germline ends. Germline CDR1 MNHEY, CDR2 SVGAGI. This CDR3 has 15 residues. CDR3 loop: CASSPHSLANQPQHF. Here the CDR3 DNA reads TGTGCCAGCAGTCCCCACAGTCTAGCCAATCAGCCCCAGCATTTT.

CDR3 coding DNA: TGCGCCAGCAGCCCCCGAGGGCTCTCGAATGAAAAACTGTTTTTT. Its protein is CASSPRGLSNEKLFF. This rearrangement joins TRBV5-1 to TRBJ1-4; D gene unclear. Germline V lookup: CDR1 SGHRS, CDR2 YFSETQ. CDR3 length: 15 amino acids. V lost 4 bases to trimming and J lost 5 bases, with 15 bases between them.

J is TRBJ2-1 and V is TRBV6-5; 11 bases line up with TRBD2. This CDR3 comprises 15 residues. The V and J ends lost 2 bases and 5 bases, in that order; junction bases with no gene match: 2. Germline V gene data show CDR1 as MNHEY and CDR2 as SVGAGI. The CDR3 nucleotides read TGTGCCAGCAGTTACCCTAGCGGGGGGAACAATGAGCAGTTCTTC. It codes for CASSYPSGGNNEQFF.